This TCR beta chain was retrieved from a study of blood T cells in healthy people across ages. Regarding the study as a whole: The unknown donor CMV status may have confounded expanded clonotype changes.

Concerning this clonotype itself: Its antigen remains unknown.

PBMCs, at least 7 million per sample, were isolated. Together with a sample-barcoded 5' primer, a J-beta primer mix was included in a second PCR lasting roughly 7 to 11 cycles. From the 5' RACE reads, TCRdb called clonotypes with MiXCR, one entry per CDR3 protein. The table records more than 550,000 distinct CDR3 sequences, over 20% of them present only once. Sequencing used blood. The origin of this receptor is a man between 65 and 85 years old in good health.

The CDR3 loop reads CSAWVGGDDEQYF. For the CDR3, the DNA is TGCAGTGCCTGGGTAGGGGGGGATGACGAGCAGTACTTC. The J gene is TRBJ2-7, the V gene TRBV20-1; maybe TRBD2 (7 bases). The ends were cut back, 6 bases at V and 5 bases at J, with 17 bases in the middle. The CDR3 has 13 residues. Per the germline V gene, CDR1 is DFQATT and CDR2 is SNEGSKA (reference sequence).